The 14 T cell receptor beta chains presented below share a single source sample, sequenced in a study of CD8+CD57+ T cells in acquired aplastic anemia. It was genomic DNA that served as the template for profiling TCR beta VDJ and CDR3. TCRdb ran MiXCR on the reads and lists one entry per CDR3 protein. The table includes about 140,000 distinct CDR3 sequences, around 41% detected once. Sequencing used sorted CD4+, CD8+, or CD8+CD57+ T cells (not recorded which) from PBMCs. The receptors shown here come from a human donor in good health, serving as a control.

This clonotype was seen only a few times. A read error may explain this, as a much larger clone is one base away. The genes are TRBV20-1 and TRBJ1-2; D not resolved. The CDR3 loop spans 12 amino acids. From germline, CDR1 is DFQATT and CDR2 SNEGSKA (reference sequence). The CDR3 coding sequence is TGCAGTGCCCGCCTCCTATACTATGGCCACACCTTC. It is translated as CSARLLYYGHTF.

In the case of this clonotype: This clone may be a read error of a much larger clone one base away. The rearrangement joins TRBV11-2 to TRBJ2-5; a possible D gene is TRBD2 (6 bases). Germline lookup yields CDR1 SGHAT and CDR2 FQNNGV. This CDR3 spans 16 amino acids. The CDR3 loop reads CASSLVPRGRGETRYF. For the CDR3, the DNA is TGTGCCAGCAGCTTAGTCCCCCGGGGGAGAGGAGAGACCCGGTACTTC.

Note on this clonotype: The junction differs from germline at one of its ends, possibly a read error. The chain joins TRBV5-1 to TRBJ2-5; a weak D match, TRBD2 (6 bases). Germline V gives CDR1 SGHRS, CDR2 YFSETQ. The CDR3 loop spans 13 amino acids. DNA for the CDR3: TGCGCCAGCACCTTGGGGGGTGAAGAGACCCAGTACTTC. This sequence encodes CASTLGGEETQYF.

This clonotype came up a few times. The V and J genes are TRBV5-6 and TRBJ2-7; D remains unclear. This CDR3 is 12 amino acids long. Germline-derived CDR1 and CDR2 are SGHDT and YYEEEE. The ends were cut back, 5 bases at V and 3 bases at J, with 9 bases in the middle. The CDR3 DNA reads TGTGCCAGCAGTAGACGTAGCTACGAGCAGTACTTC. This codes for CASSRRSYEQYF. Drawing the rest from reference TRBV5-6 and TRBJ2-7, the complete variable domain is DAGVTQSPTHLIKTRGQQVTLRCSPKSGHDTVSWYQQALGQGPQFIFQYYEEEERQRGNFPDRFSGHQFPNYSSELNVNALLLGDSALYLCASSRRSYEQYFGPGTRLTVT.

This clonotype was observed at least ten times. CDR3 in amino acids: CASSVGQQETQYF. The DNA for the CDR3 is TGTGCCAGCAGCGTGGGACAGCAAGAGACCCAGTACTTC. The V call is TRBV9, the J call TRBJ2-5; 7 positions agree with TRBD1. The V segment lost 2 bases and the J segment 2 bases; nucleotides outside the gene matches: 0. Germline V gene data show CDR1 as SGDLS and CDR2 as YYNGEE. This CDR3 is 13 amino acids long. The variable domain in full, completed from reference TRBV9 and TRBJ2-5, reads DSGVTQTPKHLITATGQRVTLRCSPRSGDLSVYWYQQSLDQGLQFLIQYYNGEERAKGNILERFSAQQFPDLHSELNLSSLELGDSALYFCASSVGQQETQYFGPGTRLLVL.

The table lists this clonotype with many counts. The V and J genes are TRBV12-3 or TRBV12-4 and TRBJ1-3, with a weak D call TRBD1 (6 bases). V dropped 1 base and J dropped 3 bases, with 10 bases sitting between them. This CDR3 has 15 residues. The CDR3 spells CASSLVGGGGNTIYF. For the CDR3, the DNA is TGTGCCAGCAGTTTAGTCGGAGGGGGTGGAAACACCATATATTTT.

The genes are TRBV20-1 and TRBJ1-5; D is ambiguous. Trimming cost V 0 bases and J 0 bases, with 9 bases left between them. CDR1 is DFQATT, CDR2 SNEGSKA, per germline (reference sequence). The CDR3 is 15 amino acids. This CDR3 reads CSAREEDFSNQPQHF. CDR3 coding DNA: TGCAGTGCTAGAGAGGAGGATTTTAGCAATCAGCCCCAGCATTTT.

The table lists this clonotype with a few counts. This CDR3 reads CAWSVRRGGTTGELFF. Written as DNA, the CDR3 is TGTGCCTGGAGTGTACGGCGGGGGGGAACCACCGGGGAGCTGTTTTTT. The gene calls are TRBV30 and TRBJ2-2; 9 bases are shared with TRBD2. V shed 0 bases and J 4 bases; nucleotides not matched to a gene: 6. This CDR3 is built from 16 residues. Per the germline V gene, CDR1 is GTSNPN and CDR2 is SVGIG (reference sequence). Complete variable domain (other parts from reference TRBV30 and TRBJ2-2): SQTIHQWPATLVQPVGSPLSLECTVEGTSNPNLYWYRQAAGRGLQLLFYSVGIGQISSEVPQNLSASRPQDRQFILSSKKLLLSDSGFYLCAWSVRRGGTTGELFFGEGSRLTVL.

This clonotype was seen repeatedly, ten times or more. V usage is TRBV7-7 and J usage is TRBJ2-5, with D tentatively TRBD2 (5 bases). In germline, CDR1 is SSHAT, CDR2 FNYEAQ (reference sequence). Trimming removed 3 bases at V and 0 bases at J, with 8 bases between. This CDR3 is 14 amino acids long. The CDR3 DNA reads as TGTGCCAGCAGCTTTATCGGGAACCAAGAGACCCAGTACTTC. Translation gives CASSFIGNQETQYF.

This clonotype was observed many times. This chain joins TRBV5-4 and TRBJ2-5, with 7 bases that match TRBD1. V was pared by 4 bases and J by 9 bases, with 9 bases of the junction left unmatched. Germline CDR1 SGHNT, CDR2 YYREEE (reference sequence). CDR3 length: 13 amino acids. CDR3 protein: CASSAGTELAQYF. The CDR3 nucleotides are TGTGCCAGCAGCGCTGGGACAGAATTGGCCCAGTACTTC. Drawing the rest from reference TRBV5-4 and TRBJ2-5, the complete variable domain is ETGVTQSPTHLIKTRGQQVTLRCSSQSGHNTVSWYQQALGQGPQFIFQYYREEENGRGNFPPRFSGLQFPNYSSELNVNALELDDSALYLCASSAGTELAQYFGPGTRLLVL.

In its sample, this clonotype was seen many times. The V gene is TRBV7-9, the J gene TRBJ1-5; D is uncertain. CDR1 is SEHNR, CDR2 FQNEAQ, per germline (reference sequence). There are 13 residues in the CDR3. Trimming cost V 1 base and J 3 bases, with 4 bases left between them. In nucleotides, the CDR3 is TGTGCCAGCAGCTTAGGGCCCAATCAGCCCCAGCATTTT. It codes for CASSLGPNQPQHF.

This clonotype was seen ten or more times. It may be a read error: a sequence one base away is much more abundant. The CDR3: CASSWGRNTEAFF. In nucleotides, the CDR3 is TGTGCCAGCAGTTGGGGGAGGAACACTGAAGCTTTCTTT. The rearrangement links TRBV28 to TRBJ1-1; possible D gene TRBD1, 5 bases. V was pared by 4 bases and J by 1 base, with 7 bases between. Germline CDR1 MDHEN, CDR2 SYDVKM. The CDR3 consists of 13 residues.

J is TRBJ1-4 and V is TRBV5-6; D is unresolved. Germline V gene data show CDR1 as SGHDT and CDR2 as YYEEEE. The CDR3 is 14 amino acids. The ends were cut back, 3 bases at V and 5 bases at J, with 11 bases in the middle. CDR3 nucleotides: TGTGCCAGCAGCTGGGCCGACTGGAATGAAAAACTGTTTTTT. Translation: CASSWADWNEKLFF.

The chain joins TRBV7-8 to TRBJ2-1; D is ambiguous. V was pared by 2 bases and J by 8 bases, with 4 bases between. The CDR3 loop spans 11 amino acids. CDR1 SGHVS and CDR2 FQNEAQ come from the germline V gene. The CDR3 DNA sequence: TGTGCCAGCAGCTTATCCTATGAGCAGTTCTTC. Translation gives CASSLSYEQFF. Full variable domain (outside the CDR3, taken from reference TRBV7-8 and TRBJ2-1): GAGVSQSPRYKVAKRGQDVALRCDPISGHVSLFWYQQALGQGPEFLTYFQNEAQLDKSGLPSDRFFAERPEGSVSTLKIQRTQQEDSAVYLCASSLSYEQFFGPGTRLTVL.